This T cell receptor (beta chain) was observed in a study of T-cell memory formation after mild COVID-19 (TCRdb year 2021). With respect to the entire study: Most TCR sequence clusters were specific to one of the two donors. T-cell clones expanding and contracting after mild COVID-19 in two donors were tracked by longitudinal TCRalpha and TCRbeta repertoire sequencing. Two young, previously healthy adult volunteers, one female and one male, were included in the cohort.

PBMCs were isolated by Ficoll-Paque density gradient centrifugation. Results the study describes overall, beyond this receptor: The study covered only two mild cases, and larger cohorts including severe cases with pre-infection samples were considered necessary. The second-wave clones that peaked on day 37 were not confirmed to be SARS-CoV-2 specific. Some responding clones were found in pre-infection memory, which suggests that pre-existing cross-reactive memory T cells took part in the SARS-CoV-2 response. Balanced CD4/CD8 phenotypes were observed for clones contracting from day 15 to 85, whereas a bias towards CD4+ was observed for a second wave of clones expanding from day 15 to 37. Contracting CD4+ clones appeared mostly in the CM and EM memory subsets, whereas CD8+ clones were enriched in EMRA.

Points on this clonotype: Its specific antigen is unknown. It has no much larger one-base neighbor in the sample; base qualities were not kept.

Including the terminal cysteine and phenylalanine, the CDR3 comprises 14 residues. The CDR3 DNA has 42 bases and is translated from base 1. CDR1 SGHKS and CDR2 YYEKEE are derived from the germline V gene (reference sequence). The germline V end is reduced by 4 bases and the J end by 8 bases; junction bases left unmatched: 8. TCRdb names Illumina NovaSeq 6000 as the instrument used. cDNA libraries for TCRalpha and TCRbeta were prepared by 5'RACE using constant-segment primers, with sample barcodes and unique molecular identifiers added. Trizol reagent was used to extract RNA from every sample. Amplification of the libraries took two PCR steps, and the second step added a second sample barcode plus Illumina TruSeq adapters. The libraries were sequenced on an Illumina NovaSeq using 2 x 150 bp paired-end reads. On the study's bioinformatics: Reads were demultiplexed and collapsed into UMI-guided consensus sequences with migec v1.2.7. With mixcr v2.1.11, UMI consensuses were aligned to TRA and TRB V and J templates and assembled into clonotypes. Clonotypes were classified as expanded or contracted when called significant by both edgeR and NoisET, with noise models trained on biological replicates. For edgeR calls, a false discovery rate-adjusted p below 0.01 and a log2 fold-change threshold of 1 were applied. As an exploratory analysis of dynamics, max-normalized trajectories of the 1000 most abundant clonotypes were examined with PCA combined with hierarchical clustering. Each responding clone was given a CD4 or CD8 phenotype based on the CD4+ and CD8+ repertoires, which had been sequenced separately. Clones were called with MiXCR by TCRdb after fastp trimmed the public reads at Q25, and only in-frame beta chains were retained. Rows merge per CDR3 protein into single entries with the most common DNA and genes. What appears here as the V and J calls and clone size reflects TCRdb's work, not the paper's. This sample comprises 250,000 to 350,000 distinct CDR3 sequences, approximately 19% of them detected only once. The ten largest make up 21% of the sample.

The chain uses TRBV5-5 and TRBJ1-4; TRBD1 fits 7 bases in the junction. This TCR came from a man aged 18 to 30 who had mild COVID-19 (a few samples of this study predate the infection). The sample titles of this study are shuffled in the database, so cell type and time point are left out; the donor was told from shared clones. Material for sequencing was PBMCs or a T cell subset sorted from them (not recorded which). The CDR3 in this case is CASSAGQLGEKLFF. The DNA is as follows: TGTGCCAGCAGCGCGGGACAGTTGGGCGAAAAACTGTTTTTT.